This T cell receptor beta chain is drawn from a study of follicular helper T cells after annual influenza vaccination. The repertoire was sequenced with immunoSEQ multiplex PCR; TCRdb's copy has only in-frame clones and lacks some. The repertoire holds about 11,000 clones, with roughly 80% as singletons. The germline gives CDR1 SGHTA, CDR2 FQGTGA. The V gene end was trimmed by 5 bases and the J gene end by 6 bases; junction bases not matched to a gene: 15. The CDR3 is made up of 16 amino acids. The chain combines TRBV7-3 with TRBJ2-7; 8 positions agree with TRBD1. The TCR comes from an adult who received the influenza vaccine. This specimen consisted of CXCR5- memory CD4+ T cells sorted from blood, obtained 6 weeks after influenza vaccination. The CDR3 sequence: CASSLDAGTGGGEQYF. The CDR3 nucleotides are TGTGCCAGCAGCCTCGACGCCGGGACAGGTGGTGGCGAGCAGTACTTC.